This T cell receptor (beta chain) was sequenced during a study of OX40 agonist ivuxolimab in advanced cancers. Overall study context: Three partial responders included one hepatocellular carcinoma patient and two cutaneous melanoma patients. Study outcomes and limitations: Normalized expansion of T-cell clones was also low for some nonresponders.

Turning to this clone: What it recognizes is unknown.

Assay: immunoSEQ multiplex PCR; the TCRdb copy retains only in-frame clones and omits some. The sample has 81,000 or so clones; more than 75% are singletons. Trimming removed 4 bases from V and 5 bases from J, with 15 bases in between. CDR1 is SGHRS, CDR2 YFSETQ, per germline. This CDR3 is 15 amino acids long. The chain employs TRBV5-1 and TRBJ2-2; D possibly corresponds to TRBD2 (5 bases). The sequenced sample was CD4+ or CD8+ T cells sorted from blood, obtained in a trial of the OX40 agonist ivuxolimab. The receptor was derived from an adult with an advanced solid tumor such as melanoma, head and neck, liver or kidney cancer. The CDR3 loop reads CASSTGGERTGELFF. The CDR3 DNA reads TGCGCCAGCAGCACCGGAGGCGAGAGAACCGGGGAGCTGTTTTTT.